This TCR beta chain was captured by sequencing in a study of long-term antiretroviral therapy in people with HIV. Researchers report immunoSEQ v3.0 was run at survey level. Each sample had sequencing targeting about 40,000-50,000 T-cell genomes. Method: immunoSEQ multiplex PCR; TCRdb's copy keeps in-frame clones and lacks some. This table holds about 17,000 clones, roughly 91% found once. Losses at the gene ends were 6 bases for V and 1 base for J; bases not matched to a gene: 7. From germline, CDR1 is SNHLY and CDR2 FYNNEI. The CDR3 consists of 15 residues. Study-level points and caveats: Across all time points, the repertoire was dominated by clones that expanded before ART. Transplant donor controls retained higher diversity, though diversity increased after ART. Adherence to ART, viral resistance and therapy changes lacked any data.

On this clone: Its specificity is not known.

This sequence was found in a man aged 50 to 59 with HIV. The J gene is TRBJ2-7, the V gene TRBV2; 9 nucleotides match TRBD1. The sequenced sample was unsorted PBMCs, obtained 6.9 years after starting antiretroviral therapy. The DNA for the CDR3 is TGTGCCAGCAGCGCCTCGGGACAGGGTTCCTACGAGCAGTACTTC. Amino acids: CASSASGQGSYEQYF.